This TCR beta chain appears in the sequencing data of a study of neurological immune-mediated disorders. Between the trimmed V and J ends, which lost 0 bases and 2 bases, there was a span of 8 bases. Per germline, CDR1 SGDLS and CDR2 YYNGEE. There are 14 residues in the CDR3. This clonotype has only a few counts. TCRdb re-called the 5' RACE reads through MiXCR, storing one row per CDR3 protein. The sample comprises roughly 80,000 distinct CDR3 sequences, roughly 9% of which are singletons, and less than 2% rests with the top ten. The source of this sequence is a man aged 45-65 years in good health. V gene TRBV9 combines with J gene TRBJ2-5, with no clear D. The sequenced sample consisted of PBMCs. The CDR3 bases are TGTGCCAGCAGCGTAGGAGCGTTACAAGAGACCCAGTACTTC. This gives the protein CASSVGALQETQYF.